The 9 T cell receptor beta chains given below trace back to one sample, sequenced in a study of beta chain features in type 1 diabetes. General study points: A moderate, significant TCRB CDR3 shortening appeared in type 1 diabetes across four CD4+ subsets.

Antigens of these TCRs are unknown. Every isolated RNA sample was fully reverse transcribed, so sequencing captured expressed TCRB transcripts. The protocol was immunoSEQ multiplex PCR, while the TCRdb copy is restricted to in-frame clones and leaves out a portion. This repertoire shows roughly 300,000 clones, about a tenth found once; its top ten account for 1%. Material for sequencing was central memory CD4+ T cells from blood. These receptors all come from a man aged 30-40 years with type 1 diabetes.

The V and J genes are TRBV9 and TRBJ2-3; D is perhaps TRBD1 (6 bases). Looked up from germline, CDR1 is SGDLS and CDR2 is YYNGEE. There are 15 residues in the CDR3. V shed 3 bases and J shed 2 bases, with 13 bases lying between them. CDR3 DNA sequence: TGTGCCAGCAGCGGACGTGGGGACAACACAGATACGCAGTATTTT. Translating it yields CASSGRGDNTDTQYF.

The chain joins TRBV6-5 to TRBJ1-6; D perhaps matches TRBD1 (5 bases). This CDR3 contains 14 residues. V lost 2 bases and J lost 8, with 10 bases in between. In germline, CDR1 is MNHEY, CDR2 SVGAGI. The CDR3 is CASSYDQGYSPLHF. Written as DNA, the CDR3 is TGTGCCAGCAGTTACGACCAGGGATATTCACCCCTCCACTTT.

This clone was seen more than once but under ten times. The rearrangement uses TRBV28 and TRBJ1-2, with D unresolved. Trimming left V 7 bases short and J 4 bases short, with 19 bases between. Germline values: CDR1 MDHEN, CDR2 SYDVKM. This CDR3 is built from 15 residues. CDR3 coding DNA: TGTGCCAGCATCCGGCCCCAAGGGAGGTTCTATGGCTACACCTTC. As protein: CASIRPQGRFYGYTF.

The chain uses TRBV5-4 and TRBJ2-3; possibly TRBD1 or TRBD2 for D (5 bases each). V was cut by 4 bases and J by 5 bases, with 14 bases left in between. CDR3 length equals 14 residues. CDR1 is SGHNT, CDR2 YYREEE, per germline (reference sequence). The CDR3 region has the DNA TGTGCCAGCAGCCCCCGGGACGGGAAAGATACGCAGTATTTT. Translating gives CASSPRDGKDTQYF.

The CDR3 sequence is CASSLPQNYGYTF. Written as DNA, the CDR3 is TGTGCCAGCAGCCTCCCCCAGAACTATGGCTACACCTTC. This rearrangement joins TRBV5-6 to TRBJ1-2; no clear D. Germline V gene lookup returns CDR1 SGHDT and CDR2 YYEEEE. This CDR3 contains 13 residues. The ends were cut back, 4 bases at V and 2 bases at J, with 9 bases in the middle.

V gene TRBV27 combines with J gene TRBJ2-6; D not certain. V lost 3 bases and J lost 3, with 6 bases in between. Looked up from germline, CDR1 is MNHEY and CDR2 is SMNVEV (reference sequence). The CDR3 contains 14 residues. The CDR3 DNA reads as TGTGCCAGCAGTTTTCTGGGTGGGGCCAACGTCCTGACTTTC. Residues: CASSFLGGANVLTF.

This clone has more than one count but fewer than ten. CDR3 DNA: TGTGCCAGCAGTGGCGGGACTAGCGTTAGTACGCAGTATTTT. This encodes CASSGGTSVSTQYF. This chain uses TRBV2 with TRBJ2-3; TRBD2 agrees at 10 bases. Germline CDR1 and CDR2: SNHLY and FYNNEI. V was pared by 4 bases and J by 8 bases, with 6 bases of the junction left unmatched. This CDR3 region has 14 residues.

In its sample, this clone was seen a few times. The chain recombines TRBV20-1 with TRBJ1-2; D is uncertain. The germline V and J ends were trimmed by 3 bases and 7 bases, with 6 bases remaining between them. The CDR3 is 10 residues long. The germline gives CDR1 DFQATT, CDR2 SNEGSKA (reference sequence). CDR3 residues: CSASGGGYTF. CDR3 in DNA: TGCAGTGCTAGCGGTGGTGGCTACACCTTC.

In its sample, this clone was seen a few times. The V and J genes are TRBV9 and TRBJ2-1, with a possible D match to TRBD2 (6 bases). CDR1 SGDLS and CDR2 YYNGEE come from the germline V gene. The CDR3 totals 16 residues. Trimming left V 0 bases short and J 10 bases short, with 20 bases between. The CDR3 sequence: CASSVAEGKAAWEQFF. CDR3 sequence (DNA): TGTGCCAGCAGCGTAGCGGAGGGGAAAGCGGCGTGGGAGCAGTTCTTC.